These 20 T cell receptor beta chains share one sample of origin, sequenced in a study of OX40 agonist ivuxolimab in advanced cancers. Sequenced by immunoSEQ multiplex PCR; TCRdb stores in-frame clones only, minus some. The sample contains 35,000 to 50,000 clones, roughly 90% of which appear only once. Sequencing used CD4+ or CD8+ T cells sorted from blood, obtained in a trial of the OX40 agonist ivuxolimab. Receptor source: an adult with an advanced solid tumor such as melanoma, head and neck, liver or kidney cancer.

The J gene is TRBJ2-7, the V gene TRBV27; 8 nucleotides line up with TRBD1. This CDR3 comprises 14 residues. Germline trimming cut 5 bases from V and 4 bases from J; bases unmatched to any gene: 7. Germline CDR1 and CDR2: MNHEY and SMNVEV (reference sequence). The CDR3 nucleotides read TGTGCCAGCAGTCCCGGACAGGGAGGATACGAGCAGTACTTC. It is translated as CASSPGQGGYEQYF.

This chain joins TRBV5-6 and TRBJ1-5; unclear D gene. Germline V gene lookup returns CDR1 SGHDT and CDR2 YYEEEE. Trimming stripped 4 bases from V and 2 bases from J, with 10 bases between. This CDR3 spans 14 amino acids. This CDR3 is CASSPFFGNQPQHF. The CDR3, as DNA: TGTGCCAGCAGCCCCTTCTTTGGCAATCAGCCCCAGCATTTT. The whole variable domain, remainder taken from reference TRBV5-6 and TRBJ1-5, is DAGVTQSPTHLIKTRGQQVTLRCSPKSGHDTVSWYQQALGQGPQFIFQYYEEEERQRGNFPDRFSGHQFPNYSSELNVNALLLGDSALYLCASSPFFGNQPQHFGDGTRLSIL.

The chain combines TRBV10-2 with TRBJ2-5, with no clear D. In germline, CDR1 is WSHSY, CDR2 SAAADI. V lost 7 bases, J lost 0 bases, and 9 bases lay in between. This CDR3 has 13 residues. The CDR3, as DNA: TGCGCCAGCACCGAGCCGTACCAAGAGACCCAGTACTTC. Translated: CASTEPYQETQYF.

The rearrangement uses TRBV21-1 and TRBJ1-4; whether TRBD1, the table's D call, matches the DNA was not checked. TRBV21-1 is recorded as a pseudogene. The CDR3 spans 16 residues. CDR3 sequence reads: CASSTVRSGSNEKLFF. Written as DNA, the CDR3 is TGTGCCAGCAGCACCGTCCGTTCAGGGTCTAATGAAAAACTGTTTTTT.

The chain combines TRBV2 with TRBJ2-3; 14 positions agree with TRBD2. In germline, CDR1 is SNHLY, CDR2 FYNNEI. V shed 6 bases and J 4 bases; nucleotides not matched to a gene: 3. The CDR3 totals 15 residues. CDR3 coding DNA: TGTGCCAGCAGAGGACTAGCGGGAGGAGCAGATACGCAGTATTTT. It is translated as CASRGLAGGADTQYF. Full variable domain (remainder filled in from reference TRBV2 and TRBJ2-3): EPEVTQTPSHQVTQMGQEVILRCVPISNHLYFYWYRQILGQKVEFLVSFYNNEISEKSEIFDDQFSVERPDGSNFTLKIRSTKLEDSAMYFCASRGLAGGADTQYFGPGTRLTVL.

This clone has a single count. This sequence joins TRBV19 and TRBJ1-1; D is unclear. V was shortened by 3 bases and J by 1 base, with 3 bases between the two germline ends. Germline V gene sequence: CDR1 LNHDA, CDR2 SQIVND (reference sequence). There are 12 residues in the CDR3. The CDR3 reads CASSMGNTEAFF. In DNA, the CDR3 is TGTGCCAGTAGTATGGGGAACACTGAAGCTTTCTTT.

The chain is built from TRBV7-9 and TRBJ2-7; TRBD2 matches 9 bases. CDR1 is SEHNR and CDR2 is FQNEAQ in the germline V gene (reference sequence). This CDR3 contains 16 residues. Losses at the gene ends were 2 bases for V and 7 bases for J; bases not matched to a gene: 12. The CDR3 region has the DNA TGTGCCAGCAGCTTATTCCCAGCGGGAGGCCTCGAGGAGCAGTACTTC. Its translation: CASSLFPAGGLEEQYF.

This clone was observed a few times. The gene calls are TRBV13 and TRBJ2-7; D not resolved. Trimming pared 5 bases from V and 7 bases from J, leaving 12 bases between. The length of the CDR3 is 12 residues. The germline gives CDR1 PRHDT, CDR2 FYEKMQ (reference sequence). The CDR3 spells CASSARLGEQYF. CDR3 bases: TGTGCCAGCAGCGCGCGCCTCGGGGAGCAGTACTTC.

V gene TRBV11-1 combines with J gene TRBJ2-7, with 7 bases identical to TRBD1. The CDR3 sequence is 16 residues long. From germline, CDR1 is SGHAT and CDR2 FQDESV (reference sequence). Trimming at V came to 1 base and at J to 1 base, leaving 7 bases not matched to a gene. CDR3 DNA: TGTGCCAGCAGCTTAGTAGAGACAGGGATATCCTACGAGCAGTACTTC. It translates to CASSLVETGISYEQYF. Together with reference TRBV11-1 and TRBJ2-7, the CDR3 gives the full variable domain: EAEVAQSPRYKITEKSQAVAFWCDPISGHATLYWYRQILGQGPELLVQFQDESVVDDSQLPKDRFSAERLKGVDSTLKIQPAELGDSAMYLCASSLVETGISYEQYFGPGTRLTVT.

The chain employs TRBV4-2 and TRBJ1-1, with a possible D match to TRBD1 (5 bases). The CDR3 contains 17 residues. Germline CDR1 LGHNA, CDR2 YNFKEQ. V lost 0 bases, J lost 8 bases, and 22 bases lay in between. The DNA of the CDR3 is TGTGCCAGCAGCCAAGATCTTTATGAGGGACCGGAGGTAGAAGCTTTCTTT. Translated, it gives CASSQDLYEGPEVEAFF.

The chain is built from TRBV18 and TRBJ1-3; no definite D call. The CDR3 covers 12 residues. V was pared by 10 bases and J by 2 bases, with 9 bases between. Germline values: CDR1 KGHSH, CDR2 LQKENI. CDR3 sequence: CATRFTGNTIYF. DNA for the CDR3: TGTGCCACCCGCTTTACTGGAAACACCATATATTTT.

The V gene is TRBV11-2, the J gene TRBJ2-3; perhaps D is TRBD1 or TRBD2 (5 bases each). In germline, CDR1 is SGHAT, CDR2 FQNNGV. The length of the CDR3 is 13 residues. Trimming took off 5 bases at V and 5 bases at J, with 11 bases between the two ends. CDR3 region: CASSPPGRDTQYF. The DNA for the CDR3 is TGTGCCAGCAGCCCACCGGGGCGAGATACGCAGTATTTT.

The chain is built from TRBV5-1 and TRBJ2-1, with 8 bases lining up with TRBD2. From germline, CDR1 is SGHRS and CDR2 YFSETQ. CDR3 size: 15 residues. V was pared by 0 bases and J by 8 bases, with 7 bases of the junction left unmatched. The DNA for the CDR3 is TGCGCCAGCAGCTTGGACAGCGGGAGTTCGGATGAGCAGTTCTTC. Its translation is CASSLDSGSSDEQFF.

The chain couples TRBV6-6 to TRBJ2-3; D remains ambiguous. This CDR3 is 11 amino acids long. Germline V gene lookup returns CDR1 MNHNY and CDR2 SVGAGI (reference sequence). V shed 2 bases and J shed 5 bases, with 2 bases lying between them. CDR3 residues: CASSYGDTQYF. The CDR3 bases are TGTGCCAGCAGTTACGGAGATACGCAGTATTTT.

The chain is built from TRBV6-6 and TRBJ2-7; the D gene is possibly TRBD1 (5 bases). V shed 3 bases and J shed 0 bases, with 9 bases lying between them. CDR1 is MNHNY and CDR2 is SVGAGI in the germline V gene (reference sequence). This CDR3 region has 14 residues. CDR3 DNA: TGTGCCAGCAGTTATCTCGACAGCTCCTACGAGCAGTACTTC. Translation gives CASSYLDSSYEQYF.

The chain uses TRBV2 and TRBJ2-7; D is perhaps TRBD2 (6 bases). V was shortened by 7 bases and J by 2 bases, with 12 bases between the two germline ends. Germline V gives CDR1 SNHLY, CDR2 FYNNEI. The CDR3 sequence is 13 residues long. The CDR3 loop reads CASNGGQTYEQYF. DNA for the CDR3: TGTGCCAGCAACGGGGGTCAAACCTACGAGCAGTACTTC. The whole variable domain, filled in from reference TRBV2 and TRBJ2-7, reads EPEVTQTPSHQVTQMGQEVILRCVPISNHLYFYWYRQILGQKVEFLVSFYNNEISEKSEIFDDQFSVERPDGSNFTLKIRSTKLEDSAMYFCASNGGQTYEQYFGPGTRLTVT.

The chain joins TRBV28 to TRBJ1-4; TRBD1 aligns across 11 bases. Germline-derived CDR1 and CDR2 are MDHEN and SYDVKM. The V segment lost 6 bases and the J segment 7 bases; nucleotides outside the gene matches: 7. The CDR3 has 15 residues. The DNA for the CDR3 is TGTGCCAGCAGGGCGAGGGACAGGGGGGGTGAAAAACTGTTTTTT. Translation gives CASRARDRGGEKLFF. Supplemented by reference TRBV28 and TRBJ1-4, the full variable domain reads DVKVTQSSRYLVKRTGEKVFLECVQDMDHENMFWYRQDPGLGLRLIYFSYDVKMKEKGDIPEGYSVSREKKERFSLILESASTNQTSMYLCASRARDRGGEKLFFGSGTQLSVL.

This chain joins TRBV19 and TRBJ2-1; a possible D gene is TRBD2 (5 bases). CDR1 is LNHDA and CDR2 is SQIVND in the germline V gene (reference sequence). This CDR3 is built from 13 residues. The germline V and J ends were trimmed by 7 bases and 0 bases, with 7 bases remaining between them. CDR3 coding DNA: TGTGCCAGTATGGGGAGCTCCTACAATGAGCAGTTCTTC. Protein sequence: CASMGSSYNEQFF.

This clone has only one observation. The chain uses TRBV7-9 and TRBJ2-2, with D maybe TRBD2 (6 bases). The V gene lost 4 bases and the J gene lost 2 bases, with 11 bases spanning the gap. CDR3 length equals 15 residues. CDR1 is SEHNR, CDR2 FQNEAQ, per germline (reference sequence). CDR3 sequence reads: CASSSTGLNTGELFF. CDR3 sequence (DNA): TGTGCCAGCAGCTCTACGGGACTCAACACCGGGGAGCTGTTTTTT.

DNA of the CDR3: TGTGCCAGCAGTTTCATGGGTTCTCACGTCACAGATACGCAGTATTTT. Its protein product is CASSFMGSHVTDTQYF. The gene calls are TRBV28 and TRBJ2-3, with D uncertain. Germline CDR1 is MDHEN and CDR2 is SYDVKM. The CDR3 length is 16 residues. The germline V and J ends were trimmed by 3 bases and 2 bases, with 15 bases remaining between them.